This T cell receptor (beta chain) was recorded in a study of PD-1 blockade in classical Hodgkin lymphoma. Study-wide results and limits: Repertoire differences have undefined causes, possibly disease activity or prior therapy. Prior to therapy, complete responders displayed diversity much like that of newly diagnosed patients. Diminished baseline TCR diversity has been reported in newly diagnosed patients relative to healthy donors.

Germline V CDR1 and CDR2: MNHEY, SVGAGI. The CDR3 sequence is 12 residues long. V dropped 6 bases and J dropped 3 bases, with 8 bases sitting between them. Time point reported: cycle 4 day 1 (C4D1), after less than 7 weeks of nivolumab. Each of the patients experienced relapse following autologous stem cell transplantation, and their brentuximab vedotin exposure differed. Generated by immunoSEQ multiplex PCR, the TCRdb table keeps only in-frame clones and is missing some. The table has roughly 96,000 clones, 85% to 95% seen once. A word on this clone: Its target is not known.

This chain links TRBV6-5 with TRBJ1-2; D is uncertain. The clonotype originates from a human donor with classical Hodgkin lymphoma. The source was peripheral blood mononuclear cells (PBMCs), collected before the fourth cycle of nivolumab. The CDR3 DNA sequence: TGTGCCAGCAGGGGGAAGGACTATGGCTACACCTTC. Translated: CASRGKDYGYTF.